The 10 T cell receptor beta chains presented below share a single source sample, sequenced in a study of T cells after posttransplantation cyclophosphamide. Profiled with immunoSEQ multiplex PCR; TCRdb holds only in-frame clones, not every one. This repertoire lists under 50,000 clones without singletons; about 2% sits in the top ten. The specimen sequenced was PBMCs. All receptors derive from a man aged 35-49 years in good health, CMV-negative, and a related stem cell transplant donor.

The table lists this clone with many counts. The rearrangement joins TRBV30 to TRBJ2-1; tentative D call: TRBD1 (6 bases). The germline gives CDR1 GTSNPN, CDR2 SVGIG (reference sequence). V lost 5 bases to trimming and J lost 5 bases, with 10 bases between them. This CDR3 is built from 12 residues. The CDR3 loop reads CAWGQRNNEQFF. The CDR3 DNA reads TGTGCCTGGGGACAGAGAAACAATGAGCAGTTCTTC.

The chain joins TRBV10-3 to TRBJ1-2; D perhaps matches TRBD1 (6 bases). The CDR3 has 15 residues. With 3 bases removed from V and 1 base from J, the gap between germline ends came to 12 bases. The germline CDR1 and CDR2 sequences are ENHRY and SYGVKD. The CDR3 DNA reads TGTGCCATCAGTGAAAACAGGGAACTTAACTATGGCTACACCTTC. Translated: CAISENRELNYGYTF.

Ten or more counts support this clone. The chain combines TRBV7-7 with TRBJ2-2; 7 bases agree with TRBD1. The CDR3 spans 15 residues. CDR1 is SSHAT and CDR2 is FNYEAQ in the germline V gene (reference sequence). V shed 5 bases, J shed 4 bases, and the junction held 7 bases outside the gene matches. The CDR3 region is CASSPRQGATGELFF. CDR3 bases: TGTGCCAGCAGCCCGAGACAGGGCGCCACCGGGGAGCTGTTTTTT.

This clone was recorded at least ten times. This rearrangement joins TRBV5-6 to TRBJ1-2; 10 bases line up with TRBD1. The CDR3 contains 16 residues. Germline assignment: CDR1 SGHDT and CDR2 YYEEEE. The J segment lost 5 bases and the V segment lost 3 bases, leaving 10 bases of the junction unmatched. The CDR3 DNA reads TGTGCCAGCAGCTCCGGGACAGGGGACGGAGTATATGGCTACACCTTC. Translating gives CASSSGTGDGVYGYTF.

This clone was found many times. The rearrangement uses TRBV11-2 and TRBJ1-1, with TRBD1 matching 8 bases. The CDR3 totals 14 residues. Germline CDR1 is SGHAT and CDR2 is FQNNGV. J gave up 1 base and V 4 bases, and 2 bases lay outside the gene matches. The CDR3 nucleotides read TGTGCCAGCAGCTCGGACAGGGCGAACACTGAAGCTTTCTTT. Translation: CASSSDRANTEAFF.

Many counts were recorded for this clone. This chain links TRBV29-1 with TRBJ1-2; tentative D call: TRBD1 (6 bases). The CDR3 has 11 residues. Trimming took off 4 bases at V and 8 bases at J, with 11 bases between the two ends. The germline V gene encodes CDR1 SQVTM and CDR2 ANQGSEA. The DNA of the CDR3 is TGCAGCGTTGGCTCAGGGGCCGGCTACACCTTC. This encodes CSVGSGAGYTF.

This clone appeared many times. The CDR3 sequence: CASRVAGEQFF. The DNA of the CDR3 is TGTGCCAGCAGGGTGGCGGGCGAGCAGTTCTTC. The V gene is TRBV2, the J gene TRBJ2-1; D possibly corresponds to TRBD2 (5 bases). The V gene's germline CDR1 is SNHLY and CDR2 FYNNEI. The V and J ends lost 6 bases and 10 bases respectively, with 10 bases between them. The CDR3 runs to 11 residues. Supplemented by reference TRBV2 and TRBJ2-1, the full variable domain reads EPEVTQTPSHQVTQMGQEVILRCVPISNHLYFYWYRQILGQKVEFLVSFYNNEISEKSEIFDDQFSVERPDGSNFTLKIRSTKLEDSAMYFCASRVAGEQFFGPGTRLTVL.

Ten or more counts support this clone. This chain uses TRBV7-2 with TRBJ1-4; D might be TRBD1 (6 bases). The CDR3 is 13 residues long. From germline, CDR1 is SGHTA and CDR2 FQGNSA. V was shortened by 2 bases and J by 7 bases, with 8 bases between the two germline ends. The CDR3 spells CASSLLQGEKLFF. The CDR3 DNA is TGTGCCAGCAGCTTACTACAGGGTGAAAAACTGTTTTTT.

There are many counts of this clone. CDR3 DNA sequence: TGCGCCAGCAGCCACACCCGGACAGATACCGGGGAGCTGTTTTTT. Translation gives CASSHTRTDTGELFF. The chain couples TRBV4-1 to TRBJ2-2; tentatively, D is TRBD1 (6 bases). In germline, CDR1 is MGHRA, CDR2 YSYEKL. V gave up 3 bases and J gave up 5 bases, with 13 bases separating them. The CDR3 consists of 15 residues.

This clone came up many times. V usage is TRBV5-8 and J usage is TRBJ2-2; perhaps TRBD2 as D (6 bases). CDR1 is SGHTS, CDR2 YDEGEE, per germline. The V and J ends lost 0 bases and 2 bases respectively, with 17 bases between them. The CDR3 sequence is 18 residues long. As DNA, the CDR3 is TGTGCCAGCAGCTTGGAGGTTAGCGGAGTCCTCAACACCGGGGAGCTGTTTTTT. Protein: CASSLEVSGVLNTGELFF.